This T cell receptor beta chain was identified during a study of shared clonotypes between healthy human individuals (dated by TCRdb to 2020 to 2021). Study-wide context: Two women and a few men aged 18 to 49 years were included in the cohort. To estimate repertoire size and how much clonotypes are shared between individuals, the study performed deep sequencing of blood TCR repertoires from roughly five healthy adults. For each donor, three plates each were used for CD4 naive and CD4 memory, two plates were used for CD8 naive, and one plate was used for CD8 memory. Libraries were prepared and TCR repertoires were sequenced by different laboratories using diverse techniques, in order to increase sequencing depth and limit assay-specific biases. Each donor's leukapheresis produced roughly between roughly 0.85 and 9.5 billion PBMCs. Study-level results and caveats: Across a few donors, around 5.4% of naive CD4, 3.5% of naive CD8, around 2.5% of memory CD4, and approximately 0.4% of memory CD8 clonotypes were shared. The genetic and exposure-history diversity represented was limited by the small number of donors. Higher generation probabilities were observed for clonotypes shared by all four sorted-subset donors than for non-shared clonotypes. Based on pairwise subsampling, the degree of clonotype sharing among donors was expected to be affected by sequencing depth. Rarefaction of sorted-subset datasets indicated incomplete sequencing despite the large sequencing depth. Sampling was restricted to blood, and TCR repertoires in tissues likely differ from the TCR repertoires found in blood. Naive subsets generally had larger estimated clonotype richness than memory subsets did.

V is reduced by 4 bases and J by 3 bases, leaving a spacing of 9 bases between them. The CDR3 holds 13 amino acids from the cysteine to the phenylalanine. Here the CDR3 DNA is all that survives: 39 bases in frame from base 1. The CDR1 and CDR2 encoded by the germline V gene are ENHRY and SYGVKD. As to this clone: Its antigen is still unknown. No much larger clone exists at a distance of one base, and base qualities are not known.

Using the deep immunoSEQ assay, multiplex PCR amplified TCR CDR3 regions from genomic DNA. Extracted genomic DNA from each cell subset was distributed evenly across all wells of several immunoSEQ 96-well plates, and each plate was treated as a replicate. For sorted subsets, approximately 190 ng genomic DNA, equal to 30,000 to 35,000 T cell genomes, was loaded into each replicate PCR. The purified libraries were quantified using a Qubit 3.0 fluorometer, sized with a Bioanalyzer 2100, and then quantified again using the KAPA Library Quantification kit. Every immunoSEQ 96-well plate was sequenced on a dedicated single-read 150-cycle Illumina NextSeq 550 flow cell. In the original analysis: Because the immunoSEQ output held only junctional sequences and lacked quality scores, the filtering could not match the filtering applied to full-length reads. Sequences were annotated with PyIR, a Python wrapper for IgBLAST v1.9, using IMGT germline references to assign V/J genes and CDR3. Any read was removed if the V/J assignment was weak (E-value above 1e-6), the CDR3 was missing, or the read contained stop codons, out-of-frame junctions, or ambiguous translated residues. V3J clonotypes were defined as sequences sharing the same inferred V gene, J gene, and CDR3 amino acid sequence. Percentage overlap between repertoires was computed as shared unique clonotypes divided by the size of the smaller repertoire. Richness of each repertoire was evaluated using RTK rarefaction, the Chao1 estimator, and Recon v2.1 estimates of unobserved clonotypes. OLGA was used to compute generation probabilities for all TCRbeta clonotypes that the gDNA method yielded from a handful of donors. This is the immuneACCESS table as TCRdb keeps it, with only in-frame sequences that have V and J called. A part of the clones is gone; compared with another copy, unresolved V genes explain less than half, and the rest is unexplained. That table is the source of V, J and clone size, and D and trimming were worked out from the DNA. The sample has 2 million to 2.5 million clones on record, approximately 95% of them singletons. Roughly 0.13% of the sample rests with the top ten.

The donors were healthy, HIV-negative adults who had no recently reported acute infections or vaccinations. Every donor was a Caucasian adult living in Nashville, Tennessee, USA. CD4+ T cells were enriched through magnetic negative selection, after which naive cells were positively selected on CD45RA and the remaining negative fraction served as the memory subset. Blood was obtained by leukapheresis, after which PBMCs were separated by Ficoll-Histopaque density gradient centrifugation and cryopreserved in liquid nitrogen vapor phase. Purity and quantity of every magnetically sorted T cell population were checked by analytical flow cytometry. Genomic DNA was isolated from every sorted fraction and measured by UV absorbance on a Nanodrop 2000c.

The chain is encoded by TRBV10-3 joined to TRBJ1-1, with an unclear D gene assignment. This TCR was sampled from a young man in good health. Sequencing was done on a sample of naive CD4+ T cells sorted from blood. The cell subset or site label on this specimen signifies: CD45RA+ positively selected. For the CDR3, the sequence is CAISVGQHTEAFF. The bases are TGTGCCATCAGTGTTGGGCAGCACACTGAAGCTTTCTTT.